A selection of T cell receptor beta chains follows, all from one sample in a study of beta chain features in type 1 diabetes. Profiled with immunoSEQ multiplex PCR; TCRdb holds only in-frame clones, not every one. The table has 300,000 to 400,000 clones, more than 9.5% seen once; the top ten hold 0.015%. The sequencing input was naive CD4+ T cells from blood. All receptors derive from a woman younger than 45 in good health. Each CDR3 is given with its conserved first and last residue. A D gene is named only where the DNA matches it firmly. Part of the rows lack a size; the others show once, few, many or a class for expanded clones.

J: TRBJ1-1; D: -; size: few; V: TRBV4-2; CDR3: CASSQETRTEAFF; DNA: TGTGCCAGCAGCCAAGAAACGAGGACTGAAGCTTTCTTT
J: TRBJ2-5; D: TRBD2; size: -; V: TRBV5-4; CDR3: CASSLGLAQETQYF; DNA: TGTGCCAGCAGCTTGGGACTAGCACAAGAGACCCAGTACTTC
J: TRBJ1-1; D: -; size: -; V: TRBV7-2; CDR3: CASTQNRGITEAFF; DNA: TGTGCCAGCACCCAAAATCGGGGGATAACTGAAGCTTTCTTT
J: TRBJ2-7; D: -; size: -; V: TRBV5-6; CDR3: CASRETWGRDEQYF; DNA: TGTGCCAGCAGGGAGACGTGGGGCAGGGACGAGCAGTACTTC
J: TRBJ2-1; D: -; size: -; V: TRBV7-3; CDR3: CASSLSSGSDSYNEQFF; DNA: TGTGCCAGCAGCTTATCCTCGGGTAGCGACTCCTACAATGAGCAGTTCTTC
J: TRBJ2-7; D: TRBD1; size: few; V: TRBV7-2; CDR3: CASSLGQGGYEQYF; DNA: TGTGCCAGCAGCTTAGGACAGGGTGGGTACGAGCAGTACTTC
J: TRBJ1-1; D: -; size: -; V: TRBV25-1; CDR3: CASRTSGAGEAFF; DNA: TGTGCCAGCAGAACATCAGGGGCCGGTGAAGCTTTCTTT
J: TRBJ2-5; D: TRBD2; size: -; V: TRBV5-4; CDR3: CASSLAVAGAGETQYF; DNA: TGTGCCAGCAGCTTGGCCGTGGCGGGAGCTGGGGAGACCCAGTACTTC
J: TRBJ1-2; D: -; size: -; V: TRBV6-1; CDR3: CASSEGAGISRYTF; DNA: TGTGCCAGCAGTGAAGGGGCAGGGATATCCCGCTACACCTTC
J: TRBJ2-1; D: TRBD1; size: few; V: TRBV28; CDR3: CASSLGQGRGEQFF; DNA: TGTGCCAGCAGTCTAGGACAGGGGAGGGGTGAGCAGTTCTTC
J: TRBJ2-1; D: -; size: -; V: TRBV7-9; CDR3: CASSLGDKYNEQFF; DNA: TGTGCCAGCAGCTTGGGGGACAAGTACAATGAGCAGTTCTTC
J: TRBJ1-5; D: -; size: few; V: TRBV6-5; CDR3: CASSAGGVQPQHF; DNA: TGTGCCAGCAGCGCGGGGGGAGTACAGCCCCAGCATTTT
J: TRBJ1-4; D: TRBD1; size: few; V: TRBV7-8; CDR3: CASTQDRANEKLFF; DNA: TGTGCCAGCACCCAGGACAGGGCTAATGAAAAACTGTTTTTT
J: TRBJ2-1; D: -; size: -; V: TRBV5-1; CDR3: CASSFADNEQFF; DNA: TGCGCCAGCAGCTTTGCGGACAATGAGCAGTTCTTC
J: TRBJ2-1; D: -; size: -; V: TRBV9; CDR3: CASSVEGGRSNEQFF; DNA: TGTGCCAGCAGCGTAGAAGGGGGTCGGAGCAATGAGCAGTTCTTC
J: TRBJ2-7; D: -; size: -; V: TRBV19; CDR3: CASSTSATRTYEQYF; DNA: TGTGCCAGTAGTACCTCCGCGACACGAACCTACGAGCAGTACTTC
J: TRBJ2-7; D: TRBD2; size: -; V: TRBV28; CDR3: CASSYPSGRAAYEQYF; DNA: TGTGCCAGCAGCTACCCTAGCGGGAGGGCCGCCTACGAGCAGTACTTC
J: TRBJ2-4; D: -; size: -; V: TRBV27; CDR3: CASSSYLAKNIQYF; DNA: TGTGCCAGCAGTTCCTACCTAGCCAAAAACATTCAGTACTTC
J: TRBJ2-2; D: -; size: -; V: TRBV5-6; CDR3: CASSLVQYGELFF; DNA: TGTGCCAGCAGCTTGGTTCAGTACGGGGAGCTGTTTTTT
J: TRBJ2-3; D: TRBD1; size: few; V: TRBV30; CDR3: CACSWDRYTDTQYF; DNA: TGTGCCTGCTCCTGGGACAGATACACAGATACGCAGTATTTT
J: TRBJ1-5; D: -; size: -; V: TRBV28; CDR3: CASTPQGFGNQPQHF; DNA: TGTGCCAGCACCCCTCAGGGCTTTGGCAATCAGCCCCAGCATTTT
J: TRBJ2-5; D: TRBD1; size: few; V: TRBV7-9; CDR3: CASSLATGMGETQYF; DNA: TGTGCCAGCAGCTTAGCGACAGGGATGGGGGAGACCCAGTACTTC
J: TRBJ1-5; D: TRBD1; size: few; V: TRBV19; CDR3: CASNGDRVNQPQHF; DNA: TGTGCCAGTAACGGGGACAGGGTAAATCAGCCCCAGCATTTT
J: TRBJ1-5; D: TRBD1; size: few; V: TRBV9; CDR3: CASSVAGTGVRHF; DNA: TGTGCCAGCAGCGTAGCCGGGACAGGGGTTAGGCATTTT
J: TRBJ2-1; D: -; size: -; V: TRBV19; CDR3: CASSIGGPRYNEQFF; DNA: TGTGCCAGTAGTATAGGGGGGCCAAGATACAATGAGCAGTTCTTC
J: TRBJ2-3; D: TRBD2; size: few; V: TRBV27; CDR3: CASSSSGSTDTQYF; DNA: TGTGCCAGCAGTTCTAGCGGAAGCACAGATACGCAGTATTTT
J: TRBJ2-7; D: -; size: few; V: TRBV7-9; CDR3: CASSFIDTGSYEQYF; DNA: TGTGCCAGCAGCTTCATTGACACTGGCTCCTACGAGCAGTACTTC
J: TRBJ2-7; D: -; size: few; V: TRBV7-8; CDR3: CASSLSGRGTYEQYF; DNA: TGTGCCAGCAGCTTATCGGGGCGGGGTACCTACGAGCAGTACTTC
J: TRBJ2-7; D: TRBD2; size: few; V: TRBV28; CDR3: CASSQGGLAGWSEQYF; DNA: TGTGCCAGCAGCCAGGGGGGACTAGCGGGATGGAGCGAGCAGTACTTC
J: TRBJ2-3; D: -; size: -; V: TRBV5-4; CDR3: CASSPTAGADTQYF; DNA: TGTGCCAGCAGCCCTACGGCCGGGGCAGATACGCAGTATTTT
J: TRBJ2-7; D: TRBD2; size: few; V: TRBV28; CDR3: CASSLASGRAWQYF; DNA: TGTGCCAGCAGTTTAGCTAGCGGGAGGGCCTGGCAGTACTTC
J: TRBJ2-7; D: -; size: -; V: TRBV28; CDR3: CASSTPEAVGYEQYF; DNA: TGTGCCAGCAGCACCCCTGAGGCGGTAGGCTACGAGCAGTACTTC
J: TRBJ2-1; D: -; size: -; V: TRBV27; CDR3: CASSLTREWGNEQFF; DNA: TGTGCCAGCAGTTTGACGAGGGAGTGGGGCAATGAGCAGTTCTTC
J: TRBJ2-7; D: -; size: few; V: TRBV7-2; CDR3: CASSPQVSYEQYF; DNA: TGTGCCAGCAGCCCACAGGTGTCCTACGAGCAGTACTTC
J: TRBJ2-5; D: TRBD1; size: -; V: TRBV11-2; CDR3: CASSLGQTGKETQYF; DNA: TGTGCCAGCAGCTTAGGCCAGACAGGGAAGGAGACCCAGTACTTC
J: TRBJ2-3; D: -; size: -; V: TRBV27; CDR3: CASSLSGVDTQYF; DNA: TGTGCCAGCAGTTTATCAGGGGTAGATACGCAGTATTTT
J: TRBJ2-2; D: -; size: -; V: TRBV4-2; CDR3: CASSQDVQNTGELFF; DNA: TGTGCCAGCAGCCAAGATGTACAGAACACCGGGGAGCTGTTTTTT
J: TRBJ1-1; D: TRBD1; size: -; V: TRBV19; CDR3: CASSRTGYEAFF; DNA: TGTGCCAGTAGCAGGACAGGGTATGAAGCTTTCTTT
J: TRBJ2-1; D: -; size: few; V: TRBV20-1; CDR3: CSGRVAPQQFF; DNA: TGCAGTGGCAGGGTAGCCCCACAGCAGTTCTTC
J: TRBJ1-2; D: -; size: -; V: TRBV7-2; CDR3: CASSLAMVRYGYTF; DNA: TGTGCCAGCAGCTTAGCCATGGTGAGGTACGGCTACACCTTC
J: TRBJ2-1; D: -; size: -; V: TRBV5-1; CDR3: CASSFGGPTYNEQFF; DNA: TGCGCCAGCAGCTTTGGAGGGCCTACCTACAATGAGCAGTTCTTC
J: TRBJ2-1; D: TRBD1; size: few; V: TRBV29-1; CDR3: CSFGTGYNEQFF; DNA: TGCAGCTTCGGGACAGGATACAATGAGCAGTTCTTC
J: TRBJ2-7; D: TRBD1; size: few; V: TRBV28; CDR3: CASRTGEARYEQYF; DNA: TGTGCCAGCAGGACAGGGGAAGCTCGTTACGAGCAGTACTTC
J: TRBJ2-1; D: TRBD2; size: -; V: TRBV7-2; CDR3: CASSLAVAGINEQFF; DNA: TGTGCCAGCAGCTTAGCGGTAGCGGGGATAAATGAGCAGTTCTTC
J: TRBJ2-5; D: -; size: few; V: TRBV5-4; CDR3: CASSLQGAQETQYF; DNA: TGTGCCAGCAGCTTACAGGGAGCCCAAGAGACCCAGTACTTC
J: TRBJ2-1; D: TRBD2; size: -; V: TRBV11-3; CDR3: CASSLGSLAVEQFF; DNA: TGTGCCAGCAGCTTAGGATCGCTAGCGGTTGAGCAGTTCTTC
J: TRBJ2-3; D: TRBD2; size: -; V: TRBV29-1; CDR3: CSVGEGSDTQYF; DNA: TGCAGCGTTGGGGAGGGATCCGATACGCAGTATTTT
J: TRBJ2-1; D: TRBD2; size: -; V: TRBV27; CDR3: CASSLPGLAGNNEQFF; DNA: TGTGCCAGCAGTTTACCGGGACTAGCGGGAAACAATGAGCAGTTCTTC
J: TRBJ2-2; D: TRBD2; size: few; V: TRBV7-6; CDR3: CASSQLQPGTSGTGELFF; DNA: TGTGCCAGCAGCCAGCTCCAACCCGGGACTAGCGGGACCGGGGAGCTGTTTTTT
J: TRBJ1-5; D: -; size: few; V: TRBV28; CDR3: CASSLHSNQPQHF; DNA: TGTGCCAGCAGTTTACATAGCAATCAGCCCCAGCATTTT
J: TRBJ2-3; D: TRBD2; size: few; V: TRBV7-8; CDR3: CASSLASGRADTQYF; DNA: TGTGCCAGCAGCTTGGCTAGCGGGAGAGCAGATACGCAGTATTTT
J: TRBJ2-1; D: TRBD2; size: -; V: TRBV9; CDR3: CASSSLSGRTYNEQFF; DNA: TGTGCCAGCAGCAGCCTTAGCGGGAGAACCTACAATGAGCAGTTCTTC
J: TRBJ2-6; D: -; size: few; V: TRBV7-3; CDR3: CASSLRSSGANVLTF; DNA: TGTGCCAGCAGCTTACGGAGCTCTGGGGCCAACGTCCTGACTTTC
J: TRBJ2-1; D: -; size: few; V: TRBV11-1; CDR3: CASSFLASSSYNEQFF; DNA: TGTGCCAGCAGCTTTCTAGCCTCCAGCTCCTACAATGAGCAGTTCTTC